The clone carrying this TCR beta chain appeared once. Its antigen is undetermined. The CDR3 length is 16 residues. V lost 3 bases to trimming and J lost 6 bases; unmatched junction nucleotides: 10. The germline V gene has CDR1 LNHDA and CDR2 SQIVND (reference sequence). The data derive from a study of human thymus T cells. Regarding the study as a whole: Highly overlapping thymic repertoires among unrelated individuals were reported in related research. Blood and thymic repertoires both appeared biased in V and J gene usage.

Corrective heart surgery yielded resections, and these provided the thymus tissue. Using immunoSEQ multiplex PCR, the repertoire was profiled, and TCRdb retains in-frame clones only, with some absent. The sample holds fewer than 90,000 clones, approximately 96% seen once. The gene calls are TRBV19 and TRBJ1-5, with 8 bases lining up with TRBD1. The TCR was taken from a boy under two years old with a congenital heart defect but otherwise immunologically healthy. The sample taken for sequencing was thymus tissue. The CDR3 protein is CASSMRDRGEGQPQHF. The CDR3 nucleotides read TGTGCCAGTAGTATGAGAGACAGGGGTGAAGGTCAGCCCCAGCATTTT.